These 31 T cell receptor beta chains share one sample of origin, sequenced in a study of type 1 and type 2 diabetes patients. Genomic DNA was the PCR template. A primer set of 30 forward and 13 reverse primers amplified the CDR3. One entry per CDR3 protein results from TCRdb running MiXCR on the multiplex PCR reads. This table holds 250,000 or so distinct CDR3 sequences, roughly 44% found once. The sample taken for sequencing was peripheral blood mononuclear cells (PBMCs). These TCRs come from a man in his late teens or twenties with type 2 diabetes.

The rearrangement joins TRBV2 to TRBJ2-5; no reliable D call. Germline V gene sequence: CDR1 SNHLY, CDR2 FYNNEI. The germline V and J ends were trimmed by 10 bases and 0 bases, with 15 bases remaining between them. This CDR3 comprises 14 residues. The CDR3: CATSRDKYQETQYF. The DNA for the CDR3 is TGTGCCACCAGCAGAGATAAGTACCAAGAGACCCAGTACTTC.

The genes are TRBV6-1 and TRBJ1-4; D is ambiguous. The V and J ends lost 0 bases and 11 bases respectively, with 10 bases between them. This CDR3 comprises 13 residues. CDR1 and CDR2 (germline): MNHNS, SASEGT. CDR3 amino acids: CASSEAGGRKLFF. The DNA for the CDR3 is TGTGCCAGCAGTGAAGCTGGCGGGAGGAAACTGTTTTTT.

The chain joins TRBV2 to TRBJ2-3; D is unclear. This CDR3 comprises 12 residues. CDR1 and CDR2 from the germline V gene are SNHLY and FYNNEI. Trimming shortened V by 2 bases and J by 5 bases, and 5 bases separated the two germline ends. The CDR3 spells CASSEMKDTQYF. CDR3 in DNA: TGTGCCAGCAGTGAAATGAAAGATACGCAGTATTTT.

This clonotype was observed a single time. CDR3: CASSRLASGGLETQYF. CDR3 nucleotide sequence: TGTGCCAGCAGCCGGCTGGCTAGCGGGGGGTTAGAGACCCAGTACTTC. The gene calls are TRBV7-3 and TRBJ2-5; 11 bases align to TRBD2. The CDR3 totals 16 residues. V lost 5 bases and J lost 4; bases outside the gene matches: 9. CDR1 is SGHTA and CDR2 is FQGTGA in the germline V gene.

The chain combines TRBV7-2 with TRBJ2-5; D might be TRBD2 (6 bases). In germline, CDR1 is SGHTA, CDR2 FQGNSA. This CDR3 has 19 amino acids. Trimming removed 5 bases at V and 2 bases at J, with 27 bases between. For the CDR3, the DNA is TGTGCCAGCAGCCAAGATCGGGCGGGAAGGATTACGTATCAAGAGACCCAGTACTTC. This sequence encodes CASSQDRAGRITYQETQYF.

This chain uses TRBV20-1 with TRBJ1-5; no clear D gene. The germline CDR1 and CDR2 sequences are DFQATT and SNEGSKA (reference sequence). There are 15 residues in the CDR3. V was cut by 3 bases and J by 7 bases, with 19 bases left in between. The CDR3 sequence is CSASGVGPHGQPQHF. The CDR3 DNA follows: TGCAGTGCTAGTGGAGTAGGGCCCCATGGGCAGCCCCAGCATTTT.

This clonotype was counted between two and nine times. This may arise from a read error, as a much more abundant clone is one base away. V and J are TRBV6-1 and TRBJ2-7, with D hard to call. The CDR3 contains 11 residues. Germline V gene data show CDR1 as MNHNS and CDR2 as SASEGT. Deletions cut 4 bases from V and 3 bases from J, with 4 bases between. The CDR3 DNA follows: TGTGCCAGCAGTGGGTACTACGAGCAGTACTTC. The encoded protein is CASSGYYEQYF.

This clonotype has a single count. The V call is TRBV10-2, the J call TRBJ1-2, with TRBD1 identical over 8 bases. V dropped 10 bases and J dropped 1; count of bases not matched to a gene: 8. This CDR3 region has 14 residues. The germline V gene has CDR1 WSHSY and CDR2 SAAADI. The chain's CDR3 is CATVGQGLNYGYTF. The CDR3 nucleotides read TGCGCCACCGTCGGACAGGGCCTTAACTATGGCTACACCTTC.

J is TRBJ2-7 and V is TRBV30; D is possibly TRBD1 or TRBD2 (6 bases each). Germline V lookup: CDR1 GTSNPN, CDR2 SVGIG (reference sequence). V lost 0 bases to trimming and J lost 0 bases, with 9 bases between them. The CDR3 contains 14 residues. The DNA of the CDR3 is TGTGCCTGGAGTGTAGGGGGGATCTCCTACGAGCAGTACTTC. Translation gives CAWSVGGISYEQYF.

The chain couples TRBV27 to TRBJ2-7, with D possibly matching TRBD2 (5 bases). Germline CDR1 reads MNHEY; CDR2 reads SMNVEV (reference sequence). The V and J ends lost 0 bases and 2 bases respectively, with 11 bases between them. This CDR3 is built from 15 residues. The CDR3 spells CASSLSWRATYEQYF. The DNA of the CDR3 is TGTGCCAGCAGTTTATCGTGGCGGGCTACCTACGAGCAGTACTTC.

Only a few counts were recorded for this clonotype. V gene TRBV6-1 combines with J gene TRBJ2-5; TRBD2 matches at 16 bases. The V gene's germline CDR1 is MNHNS and CDR2 SASEGT. The V and J ends lost 0 bases and 0 bases, in that order; junction bases with no gene match: 1. CDR3 length: 18 residues. CDR3 in DNA: TGTGCCAGCAGTGAAGCGGGACTAGCGGGAGGGTACCAAGAGACCCAGTACTTC. It is translated as CASSEAGLAGGYQETQYF.

Comments on this clonotype: A junction boundary mismatches the germline segment, possibly from a read error. The chain recombines TRBV6-5 with TRBJ2-7; D not resolved. The CDR3 has 12 residues. Looked up from germline, CDR1 is MNHEY and CDR2 is SVGAGI. The CDR3 sequence: CASSAQLLELYF. The CDR3 nucleotides read TGTGCCAGCAGCGCCCAACTGCTCGAGCTGTACTTC.

This clonotype was seen a handful of times. The rearrangement links TRBV6-5 to TRBJ1-1; D gene ambiguous. Germline V lookup: CDR1 MNHEY, CDR2 SVGAGI. V was shortened by 6 bases and J by 1 base, with 6 bases between the two germline ends. This CDR3 region has 12 residues. CDR3 protein: CASRYRNTEAFF. CDR3 DNA: TGTGCCAGCAGGTACAGGAACACTGAAGCTTTCTTT.

The chain has TRBV2 and TRBJ1-2; D uncertain. V shed 8 bases and J shed 8 bases, with 15 bases lying between them. The CDR3 has 12 amino acids. The germline V gene encodes CDR1 SNHLY and CDR2 FYNNEI. CDR3 amino acids: CASSEASRGYTF. DNA for the CDR3: TGTGCCAGCTCAGAGGCTTCGCGGGGCTACACCTTC. Drawing the rest from reference TRBV2 and TRBJ1-2, the complete variable domain is EPEVTQTPSHQVTQMGQEVILRCVPISNHLYFYWYRQILGQKVEFLVSFYNNEISEKSEIFDDQFSVERPDGSNFTLKIRSTKLEDSAMYFCASSEASRGYTFGSGTRLTVV.

This clonotype was recorded only once. The chain links TRBV7-8 to TRBJ2-7, with D hard to call. The CDR3 has 14 amino acids. V dropped 6 bases and J dropped 2 bases, with 14 bases sitting between them. Germline V gene lookup returns CDR1 SGHVS and CDR2 FQNEAQ. CDR3 bases: TGTGCCAGCAGTTTCCCTGACCGCACCTACGAGCAGTACTTC. This sequence encodes CASSFPDRTYEQYF.

This clonotype has just a few counts. The genes are TRBV20-1 and TRBJ1-6; 8 nucleotides agree with TRBD1. The germline V gene has CDR1 DFQATT and CDR2 SNEGSKA (reference sequence). This CDR3 comprises 14 residues. V was pared by 6 bases and J by 7 bases, with 8 bases of the junction left unmatched. This chain's CDR3 is CSAAKDRVNSPLHF. The CDR3 DNA sequence: TGCAGTGCCGCCAAGGACAGGGTGAATTCACCCCTCCACTTT.

V is TRBV9 and J is TRBJ2-1; TRBD2 might be the D (5 bases). Germline values: CDR1 SGDLS, CDR2 YYNGEE. V lost 0 bases and J 9 bases, leaving 13 bases between the germline ends. CDR3 size: 14 residues. In nucleotides, the CDR3 is TGTGCCAGCAGCGTAGGTGGGCCTCGGGGTGAGCAGTTCTTC. This encodes CASSVGGPRGEQFF.

This clonotype was counted at least ten times. The gene calls are TRBV15 and TRBJ1-1; D is unclear. Germline V CDR1 and CDR2: LNHNV, YYDKDF (reference sequence). The CDR3 covers 15 residues. Trimming stripped 0 bases from V and 1 base from J, with 9 bases between. CDR3 DNA: TGTGCCACCAGCAGAGATGGTCAGGAGAACACTGAAGCTTTCTTT. This codes for CATSRDGQENTEAFF. Filled out from reference TRBV15 and TRBJ1-1, the complete variable domain reads DAMVIQNPRYQVTQFGKPVTLSCSQTLNHNVMYWYQQKSSQAPKLLFHYYDKDFNNEADTPDNFQSRRPNTSFCFLDIRSPGLGDTAMYLCATSRDGQENTEAFFGQGTRLTVV.

This rearrangement joins TRBV7-9 to TRBJ2-1, with 12 bases lining up with TRBD2. Germline-derived CDR1 and CDR2 are SEHNR and FQNEAQ (reference sequence). The CDR3 spans 16 residues. The V gene end was trimmed by 4 bases and the J gene end by 8 bases; junction bases not matched to a gene: 9. CDR3 nucleotide sequence: TGTGCCAGCAGCTCGCCGTCTAGCGGGAGGGCCGATGAGCAGTTCTTC. Protein: CASSSPSSGRADEQFF.

This clonotype came up a few times. The chain recombines TRBV19 with TRBJ1-1; D is ambiguous. This CDR3 region has 15 residues. The germline gives CDR1 LNHDA, CDR2 SQIVND (reference sequence). Between the trimmed V and J ends, which lost 3 bases and 5 bases, there was a span of 16 bases. As DNA, the CDR3 is TGTGCCAGTAGTATTGACGACATTCGACGTACTGAAGCTTTCTTT. It encodes CASSIDDIRRTEAFF.

This clonotype was seen only a few times. The chain employs TRBV10-2 and TRBJ1-4; D unclear. Germline CDR1 is WSHSY and CDR2 is SAAADI. CDR3 length: 15 residues. With 6 bases removed from V and 8 bases from J, the gap between germline ends came to 19 bases. The CDR3 DNA follows: TGCGCCAGCAGCGTTCGTAGGGCAGCGGGCGAAAAACTGTTTTTT. It encodes CASSVRRAAGEKLFF.

Comments on this clonotype: Here the CDR3 omits its conserved ending phenylalanine or tryptophan, so a read error is the likely source. This chain links TRBV30 with TRBJ1-1; D is perhaps TRBD1 (5 bases). This CDR3 has 13 residues. V shed 0 bases and J shed 3 bases, with 8 bases lying between them. Looked up from germline, CDR1 is GTSNPN and CDR2 is SVGIG (reference sequence). The CDR3 DNA reads TGTGCCTGGAGTGTTCTCAGGGACACTGAAGCTTTCCTT. Translated, it gives CAWSVLRDTEAFL.

V is TRBV11-1 and J is TRBJ1-6; D not certain. Per germline, CDR1 SGHAT and CDR2 FQDESV (reference sequence). The CDR3 extends over 14 amino acids. The V gene lost 5 bases and the J gene lost 5 bases, with 10 bases spanning the gap. The chain's CDR3 is CASSRSGNNSPLHF. The CDR3 DNA reads as TGTGCCAGCAGCCGTTCGGGCAATAATTCACCCCTCCACTTT.

This clonotype turned up a few times. The chain joins TRBV20-1 to TRBJ2-5, with 11 bases fitting TRBD2. V gave up 7 bases and J gave up 1 base; unmatched junction bases: 5. Germline lookup yields CDR1 DFQATT and CDR2 SNEGSKA (reference sequence). The CDR3 covers 14 residues. CDR3 sequence: CSVIAGGLQETQYF. The CDR3 DNA is TGCAGTGTGATAGCGGGAGGGCTCCAAGAGACCCAGTACTTC.

This clonotype was seen only a few times. The rearrangement uses TRBV7-6 and TRBJ1-6; no reliable D call. Trimming cost V 1 base and J 5 bases, with 6 bases left between them. This CDR3 has 14 residues. Per the germline V gene, CDR1 is SGHVS and CDR2 is FNYEAQ. CDR3 sequence reads: CASSLEVNNSPLHF. Written as DNA, the CDR3 is TGTGCCAGCAGCTTAGAAGTCAATAATTCACCCCTCCACTTT.

V gene TRBV4-3 combines with J gene TRBJ2-2; tentatively, D is TRBD1 (6 bases). The CDR3 is 16 amino acids. Trimming pared 0 bases from V and 3 bases from J, leaving 11 bases between. CDR1 is LGHNA, CDR2 YSLEER, per germline. In DNA form, the CDR3 reads TGCGCCAGCAGCCAAGATGGACCAGGGGACACCGGGGAGCTGTTTTTT. This gives the protein CASSQDGPGDTGELFF.

The table lists this clonotype with a few counts. The rearrangement links TRBV7-3 to TRBJ1-1; D is undetermined. Deletions cut 1 base from V and 1 base from J, with 10 bases between. The germline gives CDR1 SGHTA, CDR2 FQGTGA. CDR3 length: 15 amino acids. The CDR3 here is CASSLSVLGNTEAFF. The CDR3 nucleotides are TGTGCCAGCAGCTTAAGCGTGCTGGGGAACACTGAAGCTTTCTTT.

This clonotype was observed a handful of times. This chain joins TRBV11-2 and TRBJ1-2; D is unresolved. CDR1 is SGHAT and CDR2 is FQNNGV in the germline V gene. V was shortened by 5 bases and J by 12 bases, with 10 bases between the two germline ends. The CDR3 runs 10 residues. Here the CDR3 reads CASSGPGDTF. In nucleotides, the CDR3 is TGTGCCAGCAGCGGTCCTGGGGACACCTTC.

The chain is built from TRBV6-5 and TRBJ1-5; D is ambiguous. The germline V gene has CDR1 MNHEY and CDR2 SVGAGI. Trimming removed 5 bases from V and 6 bases from J, with 17 bases in between. This CDR3 is 15 amino acids long. As DNA, the CDR3 is TGTGCCAGCAGTCTTAAAGCATATGGAGCTCAGCCCCAGCATTTT. Amino acids: CASSLKAYGAQPQHF.

This clonotype was found a few times. This chain connects TRBV27 to TRBJ2-1, with D perhaps TRBD2 (5 bases). Germline loops: CDR1 MNHEY, CDR2 SMNVEV (reference sequence). The germline V and J ends were trimmed by 1 base and 4 bases, with 14 bases remaining between them. The CDR3 loop spans 16 amino acids. CDR3 amino acids: CASSLFPAGRYNEQFF. The CDR3, as DNA: TGTGCCAGCAGTTTATTCCCCGCGGGCAGATACAATGAGCAGTTCTTC.

CDR3 sequence: CATKAVTGELFF. The CDR3 DNA is TGTGCCACCAAGGCAGTCACCGGGGAGCTGTTTTTT. The genes are TRBV19 and TRBJ2-2, with D unclear. Germline CDR1 is LNHDA and CDR2 is SQIVND (reference sequence). V lost 10 bases and J 4 bases, leaving 10 bases between the germline ends. The CDR3 has 12 residues. The full variable domain, with the rest looked up from reference TRBV19 and TRBJ2-2, is DGGITQSPKYLFRKEGQNVTLSCEQNLNHDAMYWYRQDPGQGLRLIYYSQIVNDFQKGDIAEGYSVSREKKESFPLTVTSAQKNPTAFYLCATKAVTGELFFGEGSRLTVL.